This TCR beta chain is from a study of blood T cell repertoires in COVID-19. Sequencing was performed with immunoSEQ multiplex PCR; in TCRdb, only in-frame clones are kept and a portion is missing. The sample has around 200,000 clones, about 80% seen once; the top ten hold approximately 4.8%. V trimming: 1 base; J trimming: 4 bases; junction bases outside the gene matches: 4. The germline CDR1 and CDR2 sequences are SGHTA and FQGNSA. The CDR3 has 16 residues. Specimen: peripheral blood. The origin of this receptor is a man aged 50-59 years with active or convalescent COVID-19. The rearrangement joins TRBV7-2 to TRBJ2-3; the match to TRBD2 covers 11 bases. In DNA form, the CDR3 reads TGTGCCAGCAGCTTAGTTCTAGCGGGGGGCCCAGATACGCAGTATTTT. The encoded protein is CASSLVLAGGPDTQYF.